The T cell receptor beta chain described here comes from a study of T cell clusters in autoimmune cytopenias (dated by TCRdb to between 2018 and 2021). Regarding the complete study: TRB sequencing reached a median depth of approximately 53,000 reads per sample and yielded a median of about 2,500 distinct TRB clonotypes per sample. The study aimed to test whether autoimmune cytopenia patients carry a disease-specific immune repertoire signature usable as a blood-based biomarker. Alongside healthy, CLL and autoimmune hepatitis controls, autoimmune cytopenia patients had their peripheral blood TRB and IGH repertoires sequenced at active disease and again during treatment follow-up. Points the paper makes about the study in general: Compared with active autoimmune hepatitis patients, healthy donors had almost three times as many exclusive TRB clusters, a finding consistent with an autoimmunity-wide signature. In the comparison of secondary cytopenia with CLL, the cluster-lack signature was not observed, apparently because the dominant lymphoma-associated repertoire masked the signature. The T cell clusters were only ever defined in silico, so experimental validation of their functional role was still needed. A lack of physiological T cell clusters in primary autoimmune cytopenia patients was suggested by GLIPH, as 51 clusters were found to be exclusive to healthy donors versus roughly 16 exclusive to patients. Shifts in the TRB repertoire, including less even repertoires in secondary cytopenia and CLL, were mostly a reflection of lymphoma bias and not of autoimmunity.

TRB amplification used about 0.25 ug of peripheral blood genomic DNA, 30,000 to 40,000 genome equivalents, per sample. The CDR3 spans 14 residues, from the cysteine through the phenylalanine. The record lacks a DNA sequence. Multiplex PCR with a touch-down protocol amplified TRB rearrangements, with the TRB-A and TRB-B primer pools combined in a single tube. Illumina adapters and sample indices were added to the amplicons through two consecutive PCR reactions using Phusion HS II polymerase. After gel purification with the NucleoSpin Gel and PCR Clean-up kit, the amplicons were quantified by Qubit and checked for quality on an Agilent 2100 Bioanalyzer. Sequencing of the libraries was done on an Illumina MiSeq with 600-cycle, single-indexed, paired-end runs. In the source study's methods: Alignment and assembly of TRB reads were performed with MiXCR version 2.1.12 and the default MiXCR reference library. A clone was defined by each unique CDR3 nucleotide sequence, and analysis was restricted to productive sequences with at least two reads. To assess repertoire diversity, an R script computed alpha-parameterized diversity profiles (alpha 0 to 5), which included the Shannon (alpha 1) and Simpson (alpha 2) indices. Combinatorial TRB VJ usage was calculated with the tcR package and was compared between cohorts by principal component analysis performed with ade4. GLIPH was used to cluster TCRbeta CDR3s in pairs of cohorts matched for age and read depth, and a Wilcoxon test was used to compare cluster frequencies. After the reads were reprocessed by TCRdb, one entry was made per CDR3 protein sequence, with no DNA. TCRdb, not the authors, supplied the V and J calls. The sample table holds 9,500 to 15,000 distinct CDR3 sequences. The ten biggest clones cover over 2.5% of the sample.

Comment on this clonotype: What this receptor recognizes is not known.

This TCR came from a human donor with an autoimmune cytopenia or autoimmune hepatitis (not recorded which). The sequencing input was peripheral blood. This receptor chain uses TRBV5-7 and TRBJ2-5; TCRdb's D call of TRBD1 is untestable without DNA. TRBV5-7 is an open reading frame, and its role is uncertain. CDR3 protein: CASRQTGGKETQYF.